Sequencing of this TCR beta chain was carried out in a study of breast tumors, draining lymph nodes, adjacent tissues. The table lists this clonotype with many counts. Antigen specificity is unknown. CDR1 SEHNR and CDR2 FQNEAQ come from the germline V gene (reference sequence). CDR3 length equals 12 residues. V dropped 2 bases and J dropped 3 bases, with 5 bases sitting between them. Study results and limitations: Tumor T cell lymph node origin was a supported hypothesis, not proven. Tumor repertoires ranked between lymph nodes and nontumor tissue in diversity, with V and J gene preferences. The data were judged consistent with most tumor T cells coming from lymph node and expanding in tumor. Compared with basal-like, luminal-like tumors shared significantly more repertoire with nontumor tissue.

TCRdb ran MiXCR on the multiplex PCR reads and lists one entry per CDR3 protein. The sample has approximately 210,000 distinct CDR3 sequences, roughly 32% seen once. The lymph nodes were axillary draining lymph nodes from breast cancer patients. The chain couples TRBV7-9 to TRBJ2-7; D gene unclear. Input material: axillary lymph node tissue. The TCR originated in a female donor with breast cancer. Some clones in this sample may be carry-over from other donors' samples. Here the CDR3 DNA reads TGTGCCAGCAGCTTAAGGGTCTACGAGCAGTACTTC. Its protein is CASSLRVYEQYF.